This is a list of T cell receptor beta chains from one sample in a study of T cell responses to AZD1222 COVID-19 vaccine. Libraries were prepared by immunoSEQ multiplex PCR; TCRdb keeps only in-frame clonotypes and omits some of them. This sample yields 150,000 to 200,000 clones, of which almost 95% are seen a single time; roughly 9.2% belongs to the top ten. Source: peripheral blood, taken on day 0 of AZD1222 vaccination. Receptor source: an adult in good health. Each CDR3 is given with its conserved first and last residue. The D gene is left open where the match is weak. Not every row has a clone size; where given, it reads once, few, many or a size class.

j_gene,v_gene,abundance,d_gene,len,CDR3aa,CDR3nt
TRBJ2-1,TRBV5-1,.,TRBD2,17,CASSKTGLAGASNEQFF,TGCGCCAGCAGCAAAACGGGACTAGCGGGAGCATCCAATGAGCAGTTCTTC
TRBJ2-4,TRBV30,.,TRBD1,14,CAWSVQGGKNIQYF,TGTGCCTGGAGTGTACAGGGGGGAAAAAACATTCAGTACTTC
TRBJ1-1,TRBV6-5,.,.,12,CANGQLNTEAFF,TGTGCCAACGGACAGCTGAACACTGAAGCTTTCTTT
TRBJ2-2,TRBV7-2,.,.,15,CASSLVRGSGGELFF,TGTGCCAGCAGCTTAGTGCGTGGTTCGGGAGGGGAGCTGTTTTTT
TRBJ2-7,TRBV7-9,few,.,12,CASSLQPYEQYF,TGTGCCAGCAGCTTACAACCCTACGAGCAGTACTTC
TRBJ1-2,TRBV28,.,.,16,CASSLSSDGAPYGYTF,TGTGCCAGCAGTCTCTCCTCGGACGGAGCCCCCTATGGCTACACCTTC
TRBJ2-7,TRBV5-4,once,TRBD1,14,CASSRGQGNYEQYF,TGTGCCAGCAGCAGGGGACAGGGGAACTACGAGCAGTACTTC
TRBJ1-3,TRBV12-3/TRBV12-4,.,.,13,CASSVAAGNTIYF,TGTGCCAGCTCTGTAGCAGCAGGAAACACCATATATTTT
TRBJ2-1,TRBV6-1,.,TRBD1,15,CASSERQGMVSEQFF,TGTGCCAGCAGTGAGAGACAGGGGATGGTAAGTGAGCAGTTCTTC
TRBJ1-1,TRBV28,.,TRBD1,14,CASSFQGGNTEAFF,TGTGCCAGCAGTTTTCAGGGGGGGAACACTGAAGCTTTCTTT
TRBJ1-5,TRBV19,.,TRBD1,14,CASSKGQNNQPQHF,TGTGCCAGTAGTAAGGGACAGAACAATCAGCCCCAGCATTTT
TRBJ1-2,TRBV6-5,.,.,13,CASSLGVGYGYTF,TGTGCCAGCAGCTTAGGGGTGGGCTATGGCTACACCTTC
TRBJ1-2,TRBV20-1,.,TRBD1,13,CSASETGAFGYTF,TGCAGTGCTAGTGAGACAGGGGCTTTTGGCTACACCTTC
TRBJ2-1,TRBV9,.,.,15,CASSVEGQSYNEQFF,TGTGCCAGCAGCGTAGAGGGACAATCTTACAATGAGCAGTTCTTC
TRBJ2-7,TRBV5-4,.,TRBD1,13,CASSLGTGREQYF,TGTGCCAGCAGCCTCGGGACAGGGCGGGAGCAGTACTTC
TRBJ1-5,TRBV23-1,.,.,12,CASSQPGRPQHF,TGCGCCAGCAGTCAACCAGGGCGGCCCCAGCATTTT
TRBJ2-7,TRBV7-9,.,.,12,CASSSDGYEQYF,TGTGCCAGCAGCTCGGACGGGTACGAGCAGTACTTC
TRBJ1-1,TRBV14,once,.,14,CASSQGGRLTEAFF,TGTGCCAGCAGCCAAGGGGGACGACTTACTGAAGCTTTCTTT
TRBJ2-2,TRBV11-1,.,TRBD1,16,CASSLGDRRDTGELFF,TGTGCCAGCAGCTTGGGGGACAGGAGGGACACCGGGGAGCTGTTTTTT
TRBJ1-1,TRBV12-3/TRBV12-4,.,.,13,CASREMVNTEAFF,TGTGCCAGCAGGGAGATGGTGAACACTGAAGCTTTCTTT
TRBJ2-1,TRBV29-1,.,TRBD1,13,CSVVQGANNEQFF,TGCAGCGTTGTTCAGGGGGCGAACAATGAGCAGTTCTTC
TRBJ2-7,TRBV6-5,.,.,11,CASIGLFEQYF,TGTGCCAGCATTGGACTATTTGAGCAGTACTTC
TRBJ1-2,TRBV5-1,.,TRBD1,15,CASSLQGPPQPGYTF,TGCGCCAGCAGCTTACAGGGGCCACCCCAGCCTGGCTACACCTTC
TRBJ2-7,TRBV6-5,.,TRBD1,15,CASRPTGQGRYEQYF,TGTGCCAGCAGGCCCACCGGACAGGGGCGCTACGAGCAGTACTTC
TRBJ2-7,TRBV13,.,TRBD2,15,CASSYPTSGSYEQYF,TGTGCCAGCAGCTACCCGACTAGCGGGAGTTACGAGCAGTACTTC
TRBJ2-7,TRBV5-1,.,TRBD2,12,CASSLTSDEQYF,TGCGCCAGCAGCTTGACTAGCGACGAGCAGTACTTC
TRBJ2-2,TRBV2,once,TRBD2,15,CASSDQRGRLGELFF,TGTGCCAGCAGTGACCAGCGGGGGCGTCTAGGGGAGCTGTTTTTT
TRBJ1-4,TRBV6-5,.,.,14,CASKRQATNEKLFF,TGTGCCAGCAAGCGACAGGCAACTAATGAAAAACTGTTTTTT
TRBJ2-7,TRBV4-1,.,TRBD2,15,CASSQLLADTYEQYF,TGCGCCAGCAGCCAACTGCTAGCGGATACATACGAGCAGTACTTC
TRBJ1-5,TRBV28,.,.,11,CASSSHGPQHF,TGTGCCAGCAGTTCACACGGGCCCCAGCATTTT
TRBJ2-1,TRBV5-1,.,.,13,CASSPDSYNEQFF,TGCGCCAGCAGCCCGGACAGCTACAATGAGCAGTTCTTC
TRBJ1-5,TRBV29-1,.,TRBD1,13,CSVGGQGDQPQHF,TGCAGCGTTGGGGGACAGGGTGATCAGCCCCAGCATTTT
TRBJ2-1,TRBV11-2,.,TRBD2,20,CASSLDKSGRLAGTYNEQFF,TGTGCCAGCAGCTTAGATAAGTCTGGTCGACTAGCGGGGACCTACAATGAGCAGTTCTTC
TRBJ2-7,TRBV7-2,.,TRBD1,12,CASRQGAHEQYF,TGTGCCAGCAGACAGGGGGCCCACGAGCAGTACTTC
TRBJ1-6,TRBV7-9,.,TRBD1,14,CASSSTGDNSPLHF,TGTGCCAGCAGCTCGACAGGGGATAATTCACCCCTCCACTTT
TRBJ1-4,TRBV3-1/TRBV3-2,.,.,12,CASSVSPPQLFF,TGTGCCAGCAGCGTAAGTCCCCCACAGCTGTTTTTT